This is a list of T cell receptor beta chains from one sample in a study of T cell repertoires in cytomegalovirus infection. Their cognate antigens are unknown. TCRdb recomputed calls from the reads with MiXCR, one row per CDR3 protein. The data show nearly 700,000 distinct CDR3 sequences, about 33% seen once. Sequencing was performed on cultured PBMCs, taken from culture after CMV antigen stimulation. Receptors were obtained from a human donor in good health (CMV status not recorded). Some clones in this sample may be carry-over from other donors' samples. Each CDR3 is given with its conserved first and last residue. A D gene is named only where the DNA matches it firmly. For some rows the clone size is stated as once, few or many, or as a class when expanded; others skip it.

clone_size,j_call,v_call,d_call,cdr3_nt,cdr3_aa
few,TRBJ1-6,TRBV7-9,TRBD1,TGTGCCAGCAGCCAAATAGGCCAGGGGGATTTGACACCCCTCCACTTT,CASSQIGQGDLTPLHF
many,TRBJ2-2,TRBV7-8,.,TGTGCCAGCAGCCCACGGTCCGGGGCGAACACCGGGGAGCTGTTTTTT,CASSPRSGANTGELFF
few,TRBJ2-7,TRBV7-9,.,TGTGCCAGCAGCTTAGGTACAGGGTACGGGGAGCAGTACTTC,CASSLGTGYGEQYF
few,TRBJ2-4,TRBV19,.,TGTGCCAGTACCGCTCTGTCGTTTCGAGGCATTCAGTACTTC,CASTALSFRGIQYF
many,TRBJ2-7,TRBV7-8,TRBD1,TGTGCCAGCAGCCGAGGGACAGCTTCCTACGAGCAGTACTTC,CASSRGTASYEQYF
.,TRBJ1-1,TRBV18,.,TGTGCCAGCTCGTCAATCGGGGACACTGAAGCTTTCTTT,CASSSIGDTEAFF
.,TRBJ1-5,TRBV24-1,.,TGTGCCACCAGTGACCCCGCAGCTGTCGATCAGCCCCAGCATTTT,CATSDPAAVDQPQHF
few,TRBJ1-1,TRBV19,.,TGTGCCAGTAGTGGGGGCACTATAGTGAACACTGAAGCTTTCTTT,CASSGGTIVNTEAFF
.,TRBJ2-7,TRBV11-3,.,TGTGCCAGCAGCCCGCACCAGGCCTCCTACGAGCAGTACTTC,CASSPHQASYEQYF
few,TRBJ2-3,TRBV6-2/TRBV6-3,.,TGTGCCAGCAGCCTACGGCTCCCAGGGGCAGATACGCAGTATTTT,CASSLRLPGADTQYF
.,TRBJ2-7,TRBV28,TRBD2,TGTGCCAGCAGTTTATCCGTGCGGGAGAACTCCTACGAGCAGTACTTC,CASSLSVRENSYEQYF
.,TRBJ1-1,TRBV7-2,.,TGTGCCAGCAGCCCCAGTCGGGGATATGACACTGAAGCTTTCTTT,CASSPSRGYDTEAFF
.,TRBJ2-7,TRBV6-5,.,TGTGCCAGCAGTTCGCCCGGGACACCTAGGCAGTACTTC,CASSSPGTPRQYF
.,TRBJ2-5,TRBV29-1,TRBD1,TGCAGCGGCAGGGGGCTCGACCAAGAGACCCAGTACTTC,CSGRGLDQETQYF
many,TRBJ2-1,TRBV7-2,.,TGTGCCAGCAGCTTAGTTTTCAGGGTGGGTGAGCAGTTCTTC,CASSLVFRVGEQFF
.,TRBJ2-3,TRBV6-2/TRBV6-3,.,TGTGCCAGCAGTCCCACGTTTGGCCCGGAGCGGTATTTT,CASSPTFGPERYF
.,TRBJ2-2,TRBV4-3,.,TGCGCCAGCAGCCAAGGAGCAGGGCGGTACGGGGAGCTGTTTTTT,CASSQGAGRYGELFF
few,TRBJ2-5,TRBV11-2,TRBD2,TGTGCCAGCAGCTCGGACGGGAACGAGATGGGGGGGTCGGCAGAGACCCAGTACTTC,CASSSDGNEMGGSAETQYF
many,TRBJ2-3,TRBV7-2,TRBD2,TGTGCCAGCAGCTTAACTGGCGGGAGGCTATATACGCAGTATTTT,CASSLTGGRLYTQYF
.,TRBJ2-7,TRBV4-1,.,TGCGCCAGCAGCCGACAAGAGAACTACGAGCAGTACTTC,CASSRQENYEQYF
.,TRBJ2-3,TRBV6-8,.,TGTGCCGGCGGGGTCGCCCCGCAGTATTTT,CAGGVAPQYF
few,TRBJ1-5,TRBV7-6,TRBD1,TGTGCCAGCAGCTTAGCCCAGGGGGACTGGGGCAATCAGCCCCAGCATTTT,CASSLAQGDWGNQPQHF
few,TRBJ2-1,TRBV12-3/TRBV12-4,TRBD2,TGTGCCAGCAGTTTTGGGTCCGGGCTAGCGGATTTCTTC,CASSFGSGLADFF
.,TRBJ2-5,TRBV28,.,TGTGCCAGCAGTTTAGGGCAGGGTGAGACCCAGTACTTC,CASSLGQGETQYF
.,TRBJ1-6,TRBV10-3,.,TGTGCCATCAGTGAGGCGGAGTCACCCCTCCACTTT,CAISEAESPLHF
.,TRBJ1-6,TRBV4-2,.,TGTGCCAGCAGCCAAGATCTTCAGGGTTTTAATTCACCCCTCCACTTT,CASSQDLQGFNSPLHF
few,TRBJ2-1,TRBV5-4,TRBD1,TGTGCCAGCAGCTTGGTTCAGGGGGATAACAATGAGCAGTTCTTC,CASSLVQGDNNEQFF
many,TRBJ2-5,TRBV6-1,.,TGTGCCAGCAGTCAGGCGGGCGCCGGCCAAGAGACCCAGTACTTC,CASSQAGAGQETQYF